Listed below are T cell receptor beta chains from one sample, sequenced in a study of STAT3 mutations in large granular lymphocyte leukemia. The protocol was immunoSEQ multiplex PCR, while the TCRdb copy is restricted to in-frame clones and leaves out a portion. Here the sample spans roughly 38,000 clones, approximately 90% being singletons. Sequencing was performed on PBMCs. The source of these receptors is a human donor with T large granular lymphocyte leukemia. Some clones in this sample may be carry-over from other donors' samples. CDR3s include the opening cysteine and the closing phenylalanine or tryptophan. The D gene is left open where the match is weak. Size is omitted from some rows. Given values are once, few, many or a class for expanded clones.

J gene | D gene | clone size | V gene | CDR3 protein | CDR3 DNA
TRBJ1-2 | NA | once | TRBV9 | CASSVVNPNYGYTF | TGTGCCAGCAGCGTAGTCAACCCTAACTATGGCTACACCTTC
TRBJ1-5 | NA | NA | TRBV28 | CASGEGGPTGQPQHF | TGTGCCAGCGGGGAGGGGGGGCCCACCGGACAGCCCCAGCATTTT
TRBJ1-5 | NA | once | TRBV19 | CASRSQGSGNQPQHF | TGTGCCAGTAGGTCACAGGGATCGGGAAATCAGCCCCAGCATTTT
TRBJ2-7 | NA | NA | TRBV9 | CASSVGGAGSHEQYF | TGTGCCAGCAGCGTAGGAGGGGCAGGGAGTCACGAGCAGTACTTC
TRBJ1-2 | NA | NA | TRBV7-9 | CASSLVGGADYGYTF | TGTGCCAGCAGCTTAGTTGGGGGCGCAGACTATGGCTACACCTTC
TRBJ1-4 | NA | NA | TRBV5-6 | CASSPRGLANEKLFF | TGTGCCAGCAGCCCTAGGGGACTTGCGAATGAAAAACTGTTTTTT
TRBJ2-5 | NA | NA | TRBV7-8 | CASTPGQTDQETQYF | TGTGCCAGCACCCCAGGGCAGACTGACCAAGAGACCCAGTACTTC
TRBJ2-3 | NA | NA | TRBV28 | CASGGVGTVLKGQYF | TGTGCCAGCGGGGGGGTAGGGACAGTCCTTAAGGGGCAGTATTTT
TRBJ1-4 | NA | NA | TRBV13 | CASSLGGGPPELFF | TGTGCCAGCAGCTTAGGGGGTGGACCCCCCGAACTGTTTTTT
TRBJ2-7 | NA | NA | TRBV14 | CASSQDGGYYEQYF | TGTGCCAGCAGCCAAGATGGCGGTTACTACGAGCAGTACTTC
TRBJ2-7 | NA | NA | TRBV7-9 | CASSFRGAPYEQYF | TGTGCCAGCAGCTTTCGGGGGGCCCCCTACGAGCAGTACTTC
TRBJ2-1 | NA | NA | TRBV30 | CAWSVPNEQFF | TGTGCCTGGAGTGTACCGAATGAGCAGTTCTTC
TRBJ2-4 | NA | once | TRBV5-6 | CASSFPTTGAKNIQYF | TGTGCCAGCAGCTTCCCGACGACAGGAGCTAAAAACATTCAGTACTTC
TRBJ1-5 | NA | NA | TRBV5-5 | CASSLAGANQPQHF | TGTGCCAGCAGCTTGGCAGGGGCCAATCAGCCCCAGCATTTT
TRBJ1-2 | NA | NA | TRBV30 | CAWSPSGDYGYTF | TGTGCCTGGAGCCCCTCGGGGGATTATGGCTACACCTTC
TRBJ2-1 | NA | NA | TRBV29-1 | CSGAESSYNEQFF | TGCAGCGGCGCAGAAAGCTCCTACAATGAGCAGTTCTTC
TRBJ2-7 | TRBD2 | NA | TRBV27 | CASSPSSGVDSYEQYF | TGTGCCAGCAGTCCATCTAGCGGGGTGGACTCCTACGAGCAGTACTTC
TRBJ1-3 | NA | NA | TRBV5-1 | CASSLAPGVRGNTIYF | TGCGCCAGCAGCTTGGCCCCAGGGGTGAGGGGAAACACCATATATTTT
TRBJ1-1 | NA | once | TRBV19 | CASREVGTEAFF | TGTGCCAGTAGGGAGGTCGGCACTGAAGCTTTCTTT
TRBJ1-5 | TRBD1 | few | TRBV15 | CATGQGNQPQHF | TGTGCCACGGGACAGGGAAATCAGCCCCAGCATTTT
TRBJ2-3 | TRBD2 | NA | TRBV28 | CASSFPVGGRHTQYF | TGTGCCAGCAGTTTTCCCGTGGGGGGGAGGCATACGCAGTATTTT
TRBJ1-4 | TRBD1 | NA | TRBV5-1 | CASSPDRGRTNEKLFF | TGCGCCAGCAGCCCTGACAGGGGCAGGACTAATGAAAAACTGTTTTTT
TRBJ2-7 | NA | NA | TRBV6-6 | CASSYATYEQYF | TGTGCCAGCAGTTACGCCACCTACGAGCAGTACTTC
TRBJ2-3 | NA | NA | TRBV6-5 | CASRRQLRSDTQYF | TGTGCCAGCAGACGACAGCTGAGGTCAGATACGCAGTATTTT
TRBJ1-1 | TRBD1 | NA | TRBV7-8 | CASSLFPRGPTEAFF | TGTGCCAGCAGCTTGTTCCCCAGGGGGCCCACTGAAGCTTTCTTT
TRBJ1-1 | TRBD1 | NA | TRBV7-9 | CASSFPGTGVTEAFF | TGTGCCAGCAGCTTCCCCGGGACAGGGGTAACTGAAGCTTTCTTT
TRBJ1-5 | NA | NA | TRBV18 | CASSPGAQSPYQPQHF | TGTGCCAGCTCACCAGGAGCCCAATCCCCCTATCAGCCCCAGCATTTT
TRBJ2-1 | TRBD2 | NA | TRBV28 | CASTTSEGSYNEQFF | TGTGCCAGCACAACTAGCGAGGGATCCTACAATGAGCAGTTCTTC
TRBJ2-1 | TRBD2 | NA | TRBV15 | CATSRNLAGGVYNEQFF | TGTGCCACCAGCAGGAACTTAGCGGGGGGAGTGTACAATGAGCAGTTCTTC
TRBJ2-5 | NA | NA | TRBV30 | CAWSISSQETQYF | TGTGCCTGGAGTATATCAAGTCAAGAGACCCAGTACTTC
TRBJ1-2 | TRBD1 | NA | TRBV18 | CASSRDRSLSANYGYTF | TGTGCCAGCTCACGGGACAGGAGCCTATCAGCTAACTATGGCTACACCTTC
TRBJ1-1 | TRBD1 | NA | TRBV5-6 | CASSLGQADTEAFF | TGTGCCAGCAGCCTAGGACAGGCGGACACTGAAGCTTTCTTT
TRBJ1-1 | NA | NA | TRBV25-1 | CASSRTVNTEAFF | TGTGCCAGCAGCAGGACAGTGAACACTGAAGCTTTCTTT
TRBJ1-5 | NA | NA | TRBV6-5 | CASSYGGAGNQPQHF | TGTGCCAGCAGTTACGGCGGGGCAGGCAATCAGCCCCAGCATTTT
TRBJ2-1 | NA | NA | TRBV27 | CASSRRVEPYNEQFF | TGTGCCAGCAGCCGCCGGGTGGAGCCCTACAATGAGCAGTTCTTC
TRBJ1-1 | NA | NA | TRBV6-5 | CASSYARMVNTEAFF | TGTGCCAGCAGTTACGCCCGAATGGTAAACACTGAAGCTTTCTTT
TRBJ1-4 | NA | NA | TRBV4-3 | CASSQDSRGTNEKLFF | TGCGCCAGCAGCCAAGACTCGCGGGGTACTAATGAAAAACTGTTTTTT
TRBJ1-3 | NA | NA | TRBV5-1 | CASSLVAGSGNTIYF | TGCGCCAGCAGCTTGGTTGCAGGGTCGGGAAACACCATATATTTT
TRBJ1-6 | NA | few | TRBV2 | CASSGWSSYNSPLHF | TGTGCCAGCAGTGGATGGAGCTCCTATAATTCACCCCTCCACTTT
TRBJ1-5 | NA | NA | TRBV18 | CASSRSPVAGDQPQHF | TGTGCCAGCTCCCGATCGCCGGTGGCAGGGGATCAGCCCCAGCATTTT
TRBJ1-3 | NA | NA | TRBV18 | CASSPLFPGSSGNTIYF | TGTGCCAGCTCACCACTTTTCCCGGGAAGCTCTGGAAACACCATATATTTT
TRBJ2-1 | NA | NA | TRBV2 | CASRLGQSTNEQFF | TGTGCCAGCAGGTTGGGCCAGTCCACCAATGAGCAGTTCTTC
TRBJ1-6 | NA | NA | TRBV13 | CASSLGGRRVRLNSPLHF | TGTGCCAGCAGCTTAGGGGGGCGCAGGGTGAGATTGAATTCACCCCTCCACTTT
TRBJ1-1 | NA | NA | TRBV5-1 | CASRPDVGGEAFF | TGCGCCAGCAGACCCGATGTGGGGGGAGAAGCTTTCTTT
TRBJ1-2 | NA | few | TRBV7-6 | CASSLTPTEANYGYTF | TGTGCCAGCAGCTTAACCCCGACAGAGGCTAACTATGGCTACACCTTC
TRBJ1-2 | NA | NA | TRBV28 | CASKKEYGYTF | TGTGCCAGCAAGAAGGAATATGGCTACACCTTC
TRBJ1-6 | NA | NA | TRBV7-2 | CASSLGGGTNSPLHF | TGTGCCAGCAGCTTAGGAGGTGGGACCAATTCACCCCTCCACTTT
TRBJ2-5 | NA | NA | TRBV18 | CASSPQTGWTGETQYF | TGTGCCAGCTCACCCCAGACAGGTTGGACCGGAGAGACCCAGTACTTC
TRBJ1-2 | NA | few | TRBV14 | CASSQGVLDYGYTF | TGTGCCAGCAGCCAAGGGGTATTGGACTATGGCTACACCTTC
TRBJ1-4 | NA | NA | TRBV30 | CAWSVRGASGEKLFF | TGTGCCTGGAGTGTACGGGGGGCGTCGGGTGAAAAACTGTTTTTT
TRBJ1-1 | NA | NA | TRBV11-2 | CASSSRASDTEAFF | TGTGCCAGCAGCTCACGGGCCTCGGACACTGAAGCTTTCTTT
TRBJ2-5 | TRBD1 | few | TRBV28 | CASSTPGQAQETQYF | TGTGCCAGCAGTACCCCGGGACAGGCCCAAGAGACCCAGTACTTC
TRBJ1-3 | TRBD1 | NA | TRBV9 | CASSVAGDRASGNTIYF | TGTGCCAGCAGCGTAGCTGGGGACAGGGCCTCTGGAAACACCATATATTTT
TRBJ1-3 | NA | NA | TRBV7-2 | CASSFGSGNTIYF | TGTGCCAGCAGCTTTGGTTCTGGAAACACCATATATTTT
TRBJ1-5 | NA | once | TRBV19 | CASSYNHYSNQPQHF | TGTGCCAGTAGTTACAACCACTATAGCAATCAGCCCCAGCATTTT
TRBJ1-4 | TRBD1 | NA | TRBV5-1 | CASSNGTGRGEKLFF | TGCGCCAGCAGCAACGGGACAGGGCGGGGGGAAAAACTGTTTTTT
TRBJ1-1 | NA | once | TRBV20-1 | CSASETEAFF | TGCAGTGCTTCAGAGACTGAAGCTTTCTTT
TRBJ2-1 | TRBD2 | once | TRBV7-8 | CASRLAGRSSYNEQFF | TGTGCCAGCCGCCTAGCGGGACGTAGCTCCTACAATGAGCAGTTCTTC
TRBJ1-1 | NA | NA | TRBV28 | CATDSIGRTEAFF | TGTGCCACCGACTCTATTGGGAGAACTGAAGCTTTCTTT
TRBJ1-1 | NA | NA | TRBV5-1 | CASSPGTDTVNTEAFF | TGCGCCAGCAGCCCTGGGACTGATACTGTGAACACTGAAGCTTTCTTT